These 20 T cell receptor beta chains were sequenced from one sample in a study of OX40 agonist ivuxolimab in advanced cancers. Some clones are missing from TCRdb's copy, which holds only in-frame ones; the method was immunoSEQ multiplex PCR. The sample records some 100,000 clones, 65% to 90% being singletons. Sample: CD4+ or CD8+ T cells sorted from blood, taken in a trial of the OX40 agonist ivuxolimab. The source is an adult with an advanced solid tumor such as melanoma, head and neck, liver or kidney cancer.

The rearrangement joins TRBV5-1 to TRBJ2-7; tentatively, D is TRBD2 (5 bases). V shed 2 bases and J shed 7 bases, with 19 bases lying between them. Germline V CDR1 and CDR2: SGHRS, YFSETQ. The length of the CDR3 is 15 residues. The CDR3 nucleotides read TGCGCCAGCAGCTTCTCCGAGGGTTATAGCATGGAGCAGTACTTC. This sequence encodes CASSFSEGYSMEQYF.

The chain links TRBV5-1 to TRBJ2-1, with 11 bases that match TRBD1. Trimming removed 2 bases from V and 6 bases from J; junction bases left unmatched: 4. The CDR3 runs to 15 residues. Germline V gene lookup returns CDR1 SGHRS and CDR2 YFSETQ. The CDR3, as DNA: TGCGCCAGCAGCTTTGGGGACAGGGGGACCAATGAGCAGTTCTTC. This encodes CASSFGDRGTNEQFF.

The rearrangement uses TRBV4-2 and TRBJ2-3; 10 bases agree with TRBD2. From germline, CDR1 is LGHNA and CDR2 YNFKEQ. Germline trimming cut 0 bases from V and 0 bases from J; bases unmatched to any gene: 9. This CDR3 has 19 residues. CDR3 amino acids: CASSQDWLAGVWSTDTQYF. The CDR3 bases are TGTGCCAGCAGCCAAGACTGGCTAGCGGGAGTCTGGAGCACAGATACGCAGTATTTT.

This clone was recorded only once. V gene TRBV6-1 combines with J gene TRBJ1-5; a weak D match, TRBD1 (5 bases). Deletions cut 0 bases from V and 6 bases from J, with 12 bases between. Germline loops: CDR1 MNHNS, CDR2 SASEGT. The CDR3 spans 15 residues. The CDR3 is CASSEAAGRVQPQHF. The CDR3 bases are TGTGCCAGCAGTGAAGCGGCAGGGAGGGTTCAGCCCCAGCATTTT.

This chain joins TRBV10-3 and TRBJ2-2; D is ambiguous. The CDR3 is 15 residues long. Germline V CDR1 and CDR2: ENHRY, SYGVKD. V was pared by 3 bases and J by 4 bases, with 12 bases between. CDR3 bases: TGTGCCATCAGTGACCCCGGTGACCCCACCGGGGAGCTGTTTTTT. Protein sequence: CAISDPGDPTGELFF.

This chain joins TRBV7-2 and TRBJ1-2, with D possibly TRBD1 on 5 matching bases. The CDR3 totals 14 residues. V was cut by 0 bases and J by 4 bases, with 9 bases left in between. The germline gives CDR1 SGHTA, CDR2 FQGNSA. The CDR3 DNA reads as TGTGCCAGCAGCTTAGCAGCAGGGCCCTATGGCTACACCTTC. This translates into CASSLAAGPYGYTF.

This rearrangement joins TRBV28 to TRBJ2-7; D possibly uses TRBD1 or TRBD2 (6 bases each). V was shortened by 5 bases and J by 7 bases, with 18 bases between the two germline ends. In germline, CDR1 is MDHEN, CDR2 SYDVKM. This CDR3 is 14 amino acids long. CDR3 loop: CASSRYPGAGEQYF. The CDR3 coding sequence is TGTGCCAGCAGTCGCTACCCGGGGGCGGGGGAGCAGTACTTC. Full variable domain (remainder filled in from reference TRBV28 and TRBJ2-7): DVKVTQSSRYLVKRTGEKVFLECVQDMDHENMFWYRQDPGLGLRLIYFSYDVKMKEKGDIPEGYSVSREKKERFSLILESASTNQTSMYLCASSRYPGAGEQYFGPGTRLTVT.

In its sample, this clone was seen once. The chain has TRBV6-1 and TRBJ2-2, with D maybe TRBD2 (6 bases). CDR1 and CDR2 (germline): MNHNS, SASEGT. The CDR3 runs to 16 residues. V was pared by 4 bases and J by 2 bases, with 14 bases between. CDR3 DNA sequence: TGTGCCAGCAGTGGAGGGATAGCGGTCAACACCGGGGAGCTGTTTTTT. Amino acids: CASSGGIAVNTGELFF.

This chain uses TRBV28 with TRBJ1-1; 8 bases are a match to TRBD1. Germline V gene sequence: CDR1 MDHEN, CDR2 SYDVKM. The CDR3 spans 13 residues. V was pared by 7 bases and J by 5 bases, with 6 bases of the junction left unmatched. This CDR3 reads CASMGRGLTEAFF. The CDR3, as DNA: TGTGCCAGCATGGGCAGGGGGCTAACTGAAGCTTTCTTT. Filled out from reference TRBV28 and TRBJ1-1, the complete variable domain reads DVKVTQSSRYLVKRTGEKVFLECVQDMDHENMFWYRQDPGLGLRLIYFSYDVKMKEKGDIPEGYSVSREKKERFSLILESASTNQTSMYLCASMGRGLTEAFFGQGTRLTVV.

The rearrangement links TRBV11-3 to TRBJ2-1, with TRBD2 as a possible D gene (6 bases). This CDR3 is 13 amino acids long. Germline CDR1 is SGHNT and CDR2 is YENEEA. Trimming stripped 1 base from V and 7 bases from J, with 8 bases between. The CDR3 nucleotides read TGTGCCAGCAGCTTAGTTCGGGGGAATGAGCAGTTCTTC. It is translated as CASSLVRGNEQFF.

The J gene is TRBJ2-6, the V gene TRBV28; TRBD1 might be the D (6 bases). The CDR3 loop spans 15 amino acids. The germline V gene has CDR1 MDHEN and CDR2 SYDVKM. V lost 4 bases to trimming and J lost 2 bases, with 9 bases between them. The CDR3 nucleotides read TGTGCCAGCAGTTCCCCAGGGGCTGGGGCCAACGTCCTGACTTTC. The encoded protein is CASSSPGAGANVLTF.

This clone was counted once. The rearrangement joins TRBV5-1 to TRBJ1-3; weak D call: TRBD1 (6 bases). This CDR3 is built from 16 residues. The V end was cut by 0 bases, the J end by 4 bases, with 14 bases between. From germline, CDR1 is SGHRS and CDR2 YFSETQ. Here the CDR3 reads CASSLVSGAGGNTIYF. The CDR3 region has the DNA TGCGCCAGCAGCTTGGTGTCGGGGGCCGGAGGAAACACCATATATTTT.

The genes are TRBV6-6 and TRBJ2-7; D might be TRBD1 (5 bases). Trimming pared 7 bases from V and 6 bases from J, leaving 16 bases between. CDR3 length equals 13 residues. Germline CDR1 MNHNY, CDR2 SVGAGI (reference sequence). The CDR3 DNA sequence: TGTGCCAGCATGAGGCAGGGTTTTGGCGAGCAGTACTTC. It codes for CASMRQGFGEQYF.

The J gene is TRBJ2-7, the V gene TRBV5-1; the D gene could be TRBD1 or TRBD2 (6 bases each). Germline CDR1 reads SGHRS; CDR2 reads YFSETQ. The CDR3 spans 15 residues. Trimming removed 0 bases at V and 2 bases at J, with 12 bases between. CDR3 amino acids: CASSLEPGAPYEQYF. In DNA, the CDR3 is TGCGCCAGCAGCTTGGAGCCGGGGGCCCCCTACGAGCAGTACTTC.

CDR3 residues: CASSMGANTDTQYF. CDR3 sequence (DNA): TGTGCCAGCAGTATGGGGGCAAACACAGATACGCAGTATTTT. The chain is built from TRBV2 and TRBJ2-3, with D perhaps matching TRBD1 (6 bases). This CDR3 contains 14 residues. Germline V gene data show CDR1 as SNHLY and CDR2 as FYNNEI. V was shortened by 5 bases and J by 2 bases, with 11 bases between the two germline ends.

Written as DNA, the CDR3 is TGTGCCAGCAGCCTGGGCGGGGAACAGCCCCAGCATTTT. It yields the protein CASSLGGEQPQHF. The V and J genes are TRBV5-4 and TRBJ1-5; no reliable D call. V lost 4 bases to trimming and J lost 7 bases, with 12 bases between them. The germline gives CDR1 SGHNT, CDR2 YYREEE (reference sequence). CDR3 length equals 13 residues.

This clone was seen only a few times. The CDR3 sequence is CASSSPTGTRNIQYF. The CDR3 nucleotides read TGTGCCAGCAGCTCCCCAACAGGGACCCGAAACATTCAGTACTTC. This chain joins TRBV5-4 and TRBJ2-4, with a tentative D call TRBD1 (6 bases). This CDR3 has 15 residues. Germline CDR1 and CDR2: SGHNT and YYREEE (reference sequence). V dropped 3 bases and J dropped 6 bases, with 16 bases sitting between them. Using reference TRBV5-4 and TRBJ2-4 for the parts outside the CDR3, the full variable domain is ETGVTQSPTHLIKTRGQQVTLRCSSQSGHNTVSWYQQALGQGPQFIFQYYREEENGRGNFPPRFSGLQFPNYSSELNVNALELDDSALYLCASSSPTGTRNIQYFGAGTRLSVL.

The J gene is TRBJ2-7, the V gene TRBV6-1; tentatively, D is TRBD1 (6 bases). This CDR3 has 14 amino acids. Trimming removed 6 bases at V and 0 bases at J, with 12 bases between. Per germline, CDR1 MNHNS and CDR2 SASEGT. The CDR3: CASSVQGPSYEQYF. The DNA for the CDR3 is TGTGCCAGCAGCGTACAGGGTCCCTCCTACGAGCAGTACTTC.

The chain recombines TRBV5-4 with TRBJ2-1; weak D call: TRBD1 (5 bases). CDR1 and CDR2 from the germline V gene are SGHNT and YYREEE (reference sequence). This CDR3 has 17 amino acids. The V end was cut by 0 bases, the J end by 1 base, with 14 bases between. CDR3: CASSLGFDRKSYNEQFF. The CDR3 DNA follows: TGTGCCAGCAGCTTGGGGTTTGACAGAAAATCCTACAATGAGCAGTTCTTC.

J is TRBJ2-7 and V is TRBV6-1, with TRBD2 matching over 8 bases. The length of the CDR3 is 14 residues. The germline CDR1 and CDR2 sequences are MNHNS and SASEGT. Losses at the gene ends were 6 bases for V and 4 bases for J; bases not matched to a gene: 8. The CDR3, as DNA: TGTGCCAGCAGCCAGCGAGCGGGAGAGTACGAGCAGTACTTC. It codes for CASSQRAGEYEQYF.